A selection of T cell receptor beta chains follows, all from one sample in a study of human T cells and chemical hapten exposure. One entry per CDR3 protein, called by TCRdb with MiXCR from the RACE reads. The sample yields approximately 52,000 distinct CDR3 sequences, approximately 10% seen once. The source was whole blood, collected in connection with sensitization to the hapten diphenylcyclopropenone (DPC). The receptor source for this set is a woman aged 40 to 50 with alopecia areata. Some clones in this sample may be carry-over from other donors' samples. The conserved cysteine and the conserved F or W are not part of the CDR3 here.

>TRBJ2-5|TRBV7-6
ASSLENRGETQY
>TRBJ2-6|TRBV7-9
ASSLVWHSGANVLT
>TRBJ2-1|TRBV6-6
ASILTNGGSYNEQF
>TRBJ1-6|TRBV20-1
SARDGPNSPLH
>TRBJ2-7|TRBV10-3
AISNGSYEQY
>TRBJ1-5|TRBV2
ASRDRAGNQPQH
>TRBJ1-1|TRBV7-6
ANSFGEVSEAF
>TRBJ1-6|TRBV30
AWSVLNSYNSPLH
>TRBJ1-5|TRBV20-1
SARSQGAPRNQPQH
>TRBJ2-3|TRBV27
ASSSPMAASDTQY
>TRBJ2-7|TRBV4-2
ASSPKGTLPYEQY
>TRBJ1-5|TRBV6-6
ASTRDSNLSQH
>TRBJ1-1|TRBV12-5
ASGSDILGTEAF
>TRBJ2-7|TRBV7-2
ASSLGVNYEQY
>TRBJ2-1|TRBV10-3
AIKGVLDNEQF
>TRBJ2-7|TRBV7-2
ASSLARDSYYEQY
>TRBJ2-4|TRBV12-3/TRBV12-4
ASSHSKNIQY
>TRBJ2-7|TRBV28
ASSFGSGNYEQY
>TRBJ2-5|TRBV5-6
ASSWGAETQY
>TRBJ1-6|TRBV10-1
ASSGAADSPLH
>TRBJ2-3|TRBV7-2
ASSTTGVTASRTQY
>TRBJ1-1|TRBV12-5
ASGLTSGTGDRNTEAF
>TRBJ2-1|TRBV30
AWSDQTNNEQF
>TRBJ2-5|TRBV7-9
ASSLEGFGVTQY